This T cell receptor beta chain appears in the sequencing data of a study of blood T cells in healthy people across ages (dated by TCRdb to between 2015 and 2016). Turning to the overall study: In model experiments, roughly one uniquely barcoded TCR beta cDNA molecule per two T cells was captured by template switching. To avoid experimental bias, donors of different ages were randomly spread across the sequencing lanes. Donors were grouped into four age groups: young (average approximately 15 years), middle-aged (roughly 40), aged (around 60) and long-lived (just over 80). Using deep sequencing normalized with unique cDNA molecular identifiers, the study measured how TCR beta repertoire diversity changes with age. The study analyzed two additional independent replicas of 1 million unique cDNA reads from the same blood draw for two donors, one aged 18 to 30 and one aged 80 or older.

Systemically healthy Caucasian individuals from Russia, roughly 40 in total and aged 6 to 90 years, were included as donors. Roughly 10 milliliters of peripheral blood were collected from each donor into EDTA-treated Vacutainer tubes. Ficoll-Paque density-gradient centrifugation was used to isolate PBMCs, with at least 7 million per sample. Trizol reagent was used to extract total RNA from the PBMCs, yielding at least 6 micrograms per sample. The percentages of naive CD45RAhigh/CD27high T cells were determined by flow cytometry on a PBMC aliquot from every donor. Receptor libraries were prepared by 5' RACE. The sample was run on an Illumina HiSeq 2500. The second PCR ran for roughly 7 to 12 cycles and used a J-beta primer mix along with a sample-barcoded 5' primer. A template-switch 5' adaptor carrying 12 random nucleotides introduced a unique molecular identifier onto each TCR beta cDNA molecule. At least 3 million CDR3-containing paired-end reads were obtained from each sample. All of the RNA was converted into first-strand cDNA using the Mint cDNA synthesis kit, with a TRBC-specific oligonucleotide serving as the primer. Following uracil-DNA glycosylase treatment, all cDNA underwent a first 18-cycle PCR with the universal primers M1SS and BC2_uni_R. The authors' analysis ran thus. Each sample was normalized by randomly selecting 1 million high-quality reads, each carrying a distinct molecular identifier. Reads sharing molecular identifiers were discarded rather than binned into consensus sequences. MiTCR, run with a Q25 quality threshold and the strictest error-elimination algorithm, handled CDR3 identification, clonotype clustering and error correction. A nonparametric unseen species model with Euler transformation was used to estimate lower-bound total TCR beta diversity. In TCRdb, the public reads were trimmed at Q25 with fastp and aligned with MiXCR, with productive beta chains retained. When rows share a CDR3 protein, they turn into one entry using the most common DNA and genes. TCRdb's processing, not the authors' own work, is the source of the V and J calls. This sample holds roughly 1,700,000 distinct CDR3 sequences; 28% were observed only once. In total, the top ten clones hold 7.7% of the sample.

For this clonotype: Its antigen has not been determined. The record has no base qualities; no much larger clone is one base away.

The paper as a whole reports these results and caveats: The CMV infection status of donors was not known, potentially confounding age-related changes in expanded clonotypes. Observed TCR beta diversity correlated strongly with the percentage of naive T cells measured by flow cytometry. Compared with the aged group, the long-lived group had more naive CD4+ T cells, fewer expanded clones and increased TCR diversity, a pattern suggesting age selection. Estimates of total diversity based on one million sequenced T cells were regarded as lower bounds and as underestimates. As age increased, observed TCR beta diversity per million T cells dropped in a roughly linear way, and a significant reduction was already evident by age about 36. Conclusive comparison of naive and antigen-experienced compartments was prevented by the profiling of bulk unsorted PBMCs.

The germline V gene (reference sequence) gives CDR1 as DFQATT and CDR2 as SNEGSKA. V loses 5 bases at its end and J loses 5 bases; junction bases beyond the gene matches: 9. Spanning cysteine to phenylalanine, the CDR3 consists of 15 amino acids. Just CDR3 DNA is preserved here, 45 bases in frame from base 1. The V and J segments used are TRBV20-1 and TRBJ2-1, with 10 junctional bases fitting TRBD2. The specimen was blood. The source of this sequence is a woman under 40 in good health. The DNA sequence is TGCAGTGCTCGTACAGCTAGCGGGGGAGACAATGAGCAGTTCTTC. Translated, it gives CSARTASGGDNEQFF.